This paragraph covers one T cell receptor (beta chain) sequence. Its specificity is not known. This entry is derived from a study of shared clonotypes between healthy human individuals. As for the study in general: A couple of female and a few male donors aged 18 to 49 were enrolled. Each donor contributed plates that comprised three CD4 naive, three CD4 memory, two CD8 naive and one CD8 memory. Overall study findings and caveats: Several donors showed sharing of roughly 5% of naive CD4 clonotypes. Across subsets, estimated richness was generally greater for naive than for memory populations.

Sequencing was performed with immunoSEQ multiplex PCR; in TCRdb, only in-frame clones are kept and a portion is missing. The repertoire includes over 850,000 clones, approximately 78% of them detected once, and 0.52% sits in the top ten. The clonotype originates from a man aged 18 to 35 in good health. Some clones in this sample may be carry-over from other donors' samples. The sequenced sample was memory CD4+ T cells from PBMCs. The subset: CD45RA-negative fraction.

The CDR3 sequence: CASSTGVGGATDTQYF. For the CDR3, the DNA is TGTGCCAGCAGCACAGGAGTGGGAGGAGCCACAGATACGCAGTATTTT. The rearrangement joins TRBV7-9 to TRBJ2-3; D perhaps matches TRBD2 (6 bases). V lost 5 bases, J lost 2 bases, and 17 bases lay in between. Germline V lookup: CDR1 SEHNR, CDR2 FQNEAQ (reference sequence). CDR3 size: 16 residues.